These 32 T cell receptor beta chains came from one sample sequenced in a study of T-cell memory formation after mild COVID-19 (dated by TCRdb to the early 2020s). Preparation of the library involved 5' RACE. Instrument on record: Illumina NovaSeq 6000. TCRdb trimmed the raw reads at Q25, called clones with MiXCR and kept productive beta chains. Rows are unified per CDR3 protein, each entry keeping the most common DNA and genes. This sample is represented by a few hundred thousand distinct CDR3 sequences; approximately 9% of them were singletons. Around 23% of the sample comes from the top ten. Material: PBMCs or a T cell subset sorted from them (not recorded which). The receptor set was obtained from a man younger than 35 who had mild COVID-19 (a few samples of this study predate the infection). The sample titles of this study are shuffled in the database, so cell type and time point are left out; the donor was told from shared clones.

This clonotype was recorded a few times. This sequence joins TRBV4-3 and TRBJ1-1; D is possibly TRBD1 (5 bases). V was cut by 4 bases and J by 6 bases, with 24 bases left in between. The CDR3 loop spans 17 amino acids. CDR1 LGHNA and CDR2 YSLEER come from the germline V gene. The CDR3 is CASSRIGLGPRVSEAFF. Here the CDR3 DNA reads TGCGCCAGCAGCCGAATAGGGCTGGGGCCGCGGGTCTCTGAAGCTTTCTTT.

This clonotype was recorded a few times. The chain couples TRBV4-1 to TRBJ2-1; no reliable D call. Germline V gene sequence: CDR1 MGHRA, CDR2 YSYEKL. CDR3 size: 15 residues. Trimming removed 0 bases at V and 4 bases at J, with 10 bases between. The CDR3 sequence is CASSQEMGRYNEQFF. The CDR3 DNA is TGCGCCAGCAGCCAAGAGATGGGCAGGTACAATGAGCAGTTCTTC.

The table lists this clonotype with a few counts. This chain joins TRBV7-3 and TRBJ2-5; a possible D gene is TRBD2 (5 bases). Germline CDR1 SGHTA, CDR2 FQGTGA. V lost 3 bases, J lost 0 bases, and 8 bases lay in between. The CDR3 extends over 14 amino acids. CDR3: CASSFAGNQETQYF. The CDR3 DNA reads TGTGCCAGCAGCTTCGCGGGTAACCAAGAGACCCAGTACTTC. The full variable domain, its missing parts supplied by reference TRBV7-3 and TRBJ2-5, is GAGVSQTPSNKVTEKGKYVELRCDPISGHTALYWYRQSLGQGPEFLIYFQGTGAADDSGLPNDRFFAVRPEGSVSTLKIQRTERGDSAVYLCASSFAGNQETQYFGPGTRLLVL.

This clonotype was observed a few times. V usage is TRBV7-6 and J usage is TRBJ2-7; D gene uncertain. This CDR3 is built from 16 residues. V gave up 5 bases and J gave up 2 bases, with 19 bases separating them. Germline values: CDR1 SGHVS, CDR2 FNYEAQ. The CDR3 DNA reads TGTGCCAGCAGCCCAAGTTCGGCTCAGTGTGCCTACGAGCAGTACGTC. Translated, it gives CASSPSSAQCAYEQYV.

The V gene is TRBV12-3 or TRBV12-4, the J gene TRBJ1-1; D is unclear. The CDR3 is made up of 15 amino acids. V shed 3 bases and J shed 5 bases, with 16 bases lying between them. This CDR3 reads CASSFATPRRTEAFF. CDR3 coding DNA: TGTGCCAGCAGTTTCGCGACCCCACGGAGGACTGAAGCTTTCTTT.

This clonotype has a handful of counts. The chain combines TRBV6-5 with TRBJ2-3; D is perhaps TRBD2 (7 bases). The CDR3 consists of 16 residues. V was pared by 2 bases and J by 2 bases, with 14 bases between. Per the germline V gene, CDR1 is MNHEY and CDR2 is SVGAGI. The CDR3 coding sequence is TGTGCCAGCAGTTACGGGGGAGGGGGACCCACAGATACGCAGTATTTT. Its protein product is CASSYGGGGPTDTQYF.

The chain uses TRBV5-1 and TRBJ1-4, with D perhaps matching TRBD1 (6 bases). The germline CDR1 and CDR2 sequences are SGHRS and YFSETQ. V lost 5 bases and J lost 5, with 10 bases in between. The CDR3 has 13 amino acids. The CDR3 nucleotides are TGCGCCAGCAGACAGGGCATGAATGAAAAACTGTTTTTT. This gives the protein CASRQGMNEKLFF.

The V call is TRBV19, the J call TRBJ1-1, with D possibly being TRBD1 (6 bases). Germline V gene sequence: CDR1 LNHDA, CDR2 SQIVND (reference sequence). CDR3 length: 14 residues. The V and J ends lost 5 bases and 1 base respectively, with 11 bases between them. DNA for the CDR3: TGTGCCAGTAGTGAGGGGGGGCCGAACACTGAAGCTTTCTTT. It codes for CASSEGGPNTEAFF.

This clonotype has just a few counts. V and J are TRBV5-5 and TRBJ1-5; D is unresolved. Germline lookup yields CDR1 SGHKS and CDR2 YYEKEE (reference sequence). With 4 bases removed from V and 2 bases from J, the gap between germline ends came to 13 bases. The CDR3 is made up of 15 amino acids. CDR3 amino acids: CASSLDPGGNQPQHF. The CDR3, as DNA: TGTGCCAGCAGCCTGGACCCCGGGGGCAATCAGCCCCAGCATTTT.

The chain couples TRBV20-1 to TRBJ1-1; no clear D gene. This CDR3 spans 14 amino acids. Germline V gene data show CDR1 as DFQATT and CDR2 as SNEGSKA (reference sequence). V was pared by 0 bases and J by 2 bases, with 10 bases between. DNA of the CDR3: TGCAGTGCTAGAGAAAGGACCTTTAACACTGAAGCTTTCTTT. Translation gives CSARERTFNTEAFF.

The V and J genes are TRBV5-8 and TRBJ1-5; 9 bases line up with TRBD1. Germline assignment: CDR1 SGHTS and CDR2 YDEGEE. This CDR3 spans 17 amino acids. J gave up 2 bases and V 4 bases, and 10 bases lay outside the gene matches. Here the CDR3 reads CASSPGQGSLGNQPQHF. The CDR3 region has the DNA TGTGCCAGCAGCCCGGGACAGGGCTCCCTTGGCAATCAGCCCCAGCATTTT.

The V and J genes are TRBV4-1 and TRBJ1-1, with 7 bases that match TRBD1. Germline V lookup: CDR1 MGHRA, CDR2 YSYEKL. This CDR3 spans 15 amino acids. The J segment lost 1 base and the V segment lost 4 bases, leaving 6 bases of the junction unmatched. The CDR3 spells CASSPYRGSNTEAFF. DNA of the CDR3: TGCGCCAGCAGCCCCTACAGGGGATCGAACACTGAAGCTTTCTTT.

The chain's CDR3 is CSVTTGTGELFF. The CDR3 nucleotides read TGCAGCGTCACAACCGGCACCGGGGAGCTGTTTTTT. The chain joins TRBV29-1 to TRBJ2-2; D is unclear. CDR1 is SQVTM and CDR2 is ANQGSEA in the germline V gene. The CDR3 length is 12 residues. V lost 6 bases, J lost 4 bases, and 9 bases lay in between.

This clonotype occurred a few times. The chain combines TRBV5-5 with TRBJ2-5, with D maybe TRBD2 (7 bases). Germline CDR1 SGHKS, CDR2 YYEKEE (reference sequence). Trimming left V 3 bases short and J 4 bases short, with 10 bases between. The CDR3 extends over 13 amino acids. The CDR3 reads CASSSGGVETQYF. The DNA for the CDR3 is TGTGCCAGCAGCTCGGGGGGCGTAGAGACCCAGTACTTC.

This clonotype was seen more than once but under ten times. The J gene is TRBJ2-3, the V gene TRBV5-1; 10 bases are shared with TRBD2. V was pared by 0 bases and J by 4 bases, with 5 bases of the junction left unmatched. Germline CDR1 is SGHRS and CDR2 is YFSETQ. CDR3 length: 16 residues. CDR3 loop: CASSLAVSGGPDTQYF. For the CDR3, the DNA is TGCGCCAGCAGCTTGGCCGTTAGCGGGGGGCCAGATACGCAGTATTTT.

This clonotype was found a few times. The chain employs TRBV6-6 and TRBJ2-7; D call uncertain. Per the germline V gene, CDR1 is MNHNY and CDR2 is SVGAGI (reference sequence). The CDR3 sequence is 13 residues long. V was trimmed by 6 bases and J by 1 base, leaving 10 bases between them. The CDR3 DNA is TGTGCCAGCAGATTCACGGATTCCTACGAGCAGTACTTC. It yields the protein CASRFTDSYEQYF.

The chain links TRBV7-8 to TRBJ2-1; TRBD1 matches at 7 bases. The V gene end was trimmed by 4 bases and the J gene end by 4 bases; junction bases not matched to a gene: 10. The CDR3 extends over 16 amino acids. Germline V gives CDR1 SGHVS, CDR2 FQNEAQ. The CDR3 sequence is CASSYRQGQGYNEQFF. The CDR3 bases are TGTGCCAGCAGCTACAGACAGGGTCAGGGGTACAATGAGCAGTTCTTC.

The chain employs TRBV20-1 and TRBJ1-5, with unresolved D. The germline V gene encodes CDR1 DFQATT and CDR2 SNEGSKA (reference sequence). This CDR3 comprises 14 residues. V was shortened by 3 bases and J by 0 bases, with 9 bases between the two germline ends. CDR3 in amino acids: CSASYSYSNQPQHF. As DNA, the CDR3 is TGCAGTGCTAGTTATAGTTATAGCAATCAGCCCCAGCATTTT.

There are many counts of this clonotype. The V gene is TRBV10-3, the J gene TRBJ1-2, with TRBD1 matching 8 bases. The CDR3 has 18 amino acids. V trimming: 8 bases; J trimming: 2 bases; junction bases outside the gene matches: 19. Germline loops: CDR1 ENHRY, CDR2 SYGVKD. CDR3 coding DNA: TGTGCCATCTGGGGCGTTAAGGACAGGGAGAGGGAAAACTATGGCTACACCTTC. Its translation: CAIWGVKDRERENYGYTF.

The chain recombines TRBV20-1 with TRBJ2-1; no definite D call. The V gene lost 2 bases and the J gene lost 15 bases, with 14 bases spanning the gap. Germline CDR1 is DFQATT and CDR2 is SNEGSKA (reference sequence). This CDR3 has 11 amino acids. The CDR3: CSARSKFWAFF. In nucleotides, the CDR3 is TGCAGTGCTAGATCTAAATTTTGGGCGTTCTTC.

This clonotype was found a few times. V gene TRBV7-2 combines with J gene TRBJ2-7; weak D call: TRBD1 (6 bases). V lost 0 bases, J lost 1 base, and 16 bases lay in between. Germline V gives CDR1 SGHTA, CDR2 FQGNSA. The CDR3 totals 17 residues. The CDR3: CASSLAYTGQSSYEQYF. CDR3 DNA: TGTGCCAGCAGCTTAGCGTATACAGGACAGAGTTCCTACGAGCAGTACTTC.

This chain links TRBV12-3 or TRBV12-4 with TRBJ2-1, with 11 bases matching TRBD2. Unmatched junction bases numbered 5, after V lost 5 bases and J lost 8 bases. The CDR3 consists of 14 residues. Here the CDR3 DNA reads TGTGCCAGCAGTCTTAGCGGGGGGGTCCATGAGCAGTTCTTC. This gives the protein CASSLSGGVHEQFF.

J is TRBJ2-3 and V is TRBV3-1; D unclear. The CDR3 extends over 13 amino acids. V lost 4 bases to trimming and J lost 6 bases, with 11 bases between them. Germline CDR1 reads LGHDT; CDR2 reads YNNKEL (reference sequence). The CDR3: CASSPSLGDTQYF. CDR3 nucleotides: TGTGCCAGCAGCCCCTCCCTTGGTGATACGCAGTATTTT.

The table lists this clonotype with a few counts. V and J are TRBV7-2 and TRBJ2-7; 13 bases map to TRBD2. The germline V gene encodes CDR1 SGHTA and CDR2 FQGNSA. The trim removed 6 bases at V and 4 bases at J, leaving 6 bases unmatched. The CDR3 is 15 residues long. The CDR3, as DNA: TGTGCCAGCAGTCGTACTAGCGGGGGGGTGTACGAGCAGTACTTC. Translated, it gives CASSRTSGGVYEQYF. Variable domain in full (rest from reference TRBV7-2 and TRBJ2-7): GAGVSQSPSNKVTEKGKDVELRCDPISGHTALYWYRQSLGQGLEFLIYFQGNSAPDKSGLPSDRFSAERTGGSVSTLTIQRTQQEDSAVYLCASSRTSGGVYEQYFGPGTRLTVT.

There are many counts of this clonotype. The chain links TRBV4-2 to TRBJ2-3; 14 positions match TRBD2. CDR1 and CDR2 (germline): LGHNA, YNFKEQ. The junction had 4 bases not matched to a gene; V was cut back by 4 bases and J by 4 bases. The CDR3 covers 16 residues. Here the CDR3 DNA reads TGTGCCAGCAGCCCCGCGACTAGCGGGGGGGCAGATACGCAGTATTTT. The encoded protein is CASSPATSGGADTQYF.

This clonotype was seen a few times. This rearrangement joins TRBV6-1 to TRBJ2-7, with 7 bases that match TRBD1. The CDR3 extends over 16 amino acids. Losses at the gene ends were 0 bases for V and 2 bases for J; bases not matched to a gene: 7. Germline CDR1 and CDR2: MNHNS and SASEGT. The CDR3 is CASSEAGQRGTYEQYV. The CDR3 DNA reads TGTGCCAGCAGTGAAGCGGGACAGAGGGGCACCTACGAGCAGTACGTC.

The V call is TRBV11-2, the J call TRBJ2-3; 9 nucleotides align to TRBD2. With 4 bases clipped from V and 2 bases from J, the junction kept 7 bases outside the gene matches. This CDR3 has 16 residues. Per the germline V gene, CDR1 is SGHAT and CDR2 is FQNNGV. The chain's CDR3 is CASSSLAGGTTDTQYF. The CDR3, as DNA: TGTGCCAGCAGCTCCCTGGCGGGGGGGACCACAGATACGCAGTATTTT.

This clonotype was seen more than once but under ten times. This chain links TRBV9 with TRBJ2-7, with D maybe TRBD1 (5 bases). The V end lost 3 bases, the J end lost 0 bases, and 10 bases lay between the germline ends. The CDR3 is made up of 14 amino acids. The V gene's germline CDR1 is SGDLS and CDR2 YYNGEE. The CDR3 DNA is TGTGCCAGCAGCGCGGACAAGAGCTCCTACGAGCAGTACTTC. Protein: CASSADKSSYEQYF.

This clonotype has just a few counts. The CDR3 region has the DNA TGTGCCAGCTCACCACCGGGACAGGGCCATCAGCCCCAGCATTTT. This encodes CASSPPGQGHQPQHF. The chain is built from TRBV18 and TRBJ1-5, with TRBD1 identical over 9 bases. The CDR3 has 15 amino acids. With V trimmed by 0 bases and J by 5 bases, 2 bases remained unmatched. The germline V gene has CDR1 KGHSH and CDR2 LQKENI.

The chain combines TRBV12-3 or TRBV12-4 with TRBJ2-7, with D possibly being TRBD1 (6 bases). This CDR3 spans 16 amino acids. Trimming removed 0 bases from V and 2 bases from J, with 14 bases in between. The CDR3 bases are TGTGCCAGCAGTTTAGCGGGACAACTACCAACCTACGAGCAGTACTTC. This codes for CASSLAGQLPTYEQYF.

This CDR3 reads CASSQGTAGFF. CDR3 bases: TGTGCCAGCAGCCAAGGGACGGCTGGTTTCTTT. The chain has TRBV3-1 and TRBJ1-1; D gene unclear. Trimming took 1 base from V and 13 from J, leaving 10 bases between them. CDR1 is LGHDT and CDR2 is YNNKEL in the germline V gene (reference sequence). The CDR3 length is 11 residues.

This chain joins TRBV15 and TRBJ2-5; 12 bases are shared with TRBD2. The CDR3 loop spans 17 amino acids. With 3 bases clipped from V and 8 bases from J, the junction kept 13 bases outside the gene matches. From germline, CDR1 is LNHNV and CDR2 YYDKDF (reference sequence). CDR3 protein: CATSRDGLAGTSITQYF. In DNA form, the CDR3 reads TGTGCCACCAGCAGGGACGGACTAGCGGGGACCTCAATCACCCAGTACTTC.